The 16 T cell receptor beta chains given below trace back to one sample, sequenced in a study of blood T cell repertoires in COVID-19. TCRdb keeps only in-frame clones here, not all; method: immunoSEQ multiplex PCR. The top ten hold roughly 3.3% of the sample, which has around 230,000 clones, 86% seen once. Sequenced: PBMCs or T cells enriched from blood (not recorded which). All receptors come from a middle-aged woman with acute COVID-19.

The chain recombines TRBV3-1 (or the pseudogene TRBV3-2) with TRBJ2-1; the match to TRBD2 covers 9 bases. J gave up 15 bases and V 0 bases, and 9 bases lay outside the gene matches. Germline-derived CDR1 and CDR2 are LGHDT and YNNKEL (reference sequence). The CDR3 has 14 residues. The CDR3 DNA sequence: TGTGCCAGCAGCCAAGAGGCCTTGGCGGGAGGGCGGTTCTTC. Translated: CASSQEALAGGRFF.

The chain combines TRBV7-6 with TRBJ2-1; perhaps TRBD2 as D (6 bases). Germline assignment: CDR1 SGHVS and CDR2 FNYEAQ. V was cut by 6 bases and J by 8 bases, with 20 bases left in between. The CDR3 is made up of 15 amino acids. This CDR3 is CASSLSSSGGYEQFF. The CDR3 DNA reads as TGTGCCAGCAGTTTATCTTCTAGTGGGGGGTATGAGCAGTTCTTC.

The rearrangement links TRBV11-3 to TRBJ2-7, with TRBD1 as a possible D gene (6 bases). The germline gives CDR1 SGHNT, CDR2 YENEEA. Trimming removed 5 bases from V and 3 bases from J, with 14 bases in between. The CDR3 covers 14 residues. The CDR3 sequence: CASSGDTGHYEQYF. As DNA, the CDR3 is TGTGCCAGCAGCGGCGATACAGGGCACTACGAGCAGTACTTC.

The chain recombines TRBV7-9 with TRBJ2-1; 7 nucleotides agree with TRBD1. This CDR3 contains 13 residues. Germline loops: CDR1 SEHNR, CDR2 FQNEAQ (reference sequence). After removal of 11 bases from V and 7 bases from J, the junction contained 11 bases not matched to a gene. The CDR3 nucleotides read TGTGCCGGGGGACAGTTTGGTGGTAATGAGCAGTTCTTC. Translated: CAGGQFGGNEQFF.

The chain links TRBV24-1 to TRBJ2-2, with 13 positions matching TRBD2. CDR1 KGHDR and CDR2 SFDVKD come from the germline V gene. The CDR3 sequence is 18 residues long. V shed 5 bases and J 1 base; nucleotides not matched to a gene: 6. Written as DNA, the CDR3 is TGTGCCACCAGTGCCTATCGGACTAGCGGGAGGAACACCGGGGAGCTGTTTTTT. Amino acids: CATSAYRTSGRNTGELFF.

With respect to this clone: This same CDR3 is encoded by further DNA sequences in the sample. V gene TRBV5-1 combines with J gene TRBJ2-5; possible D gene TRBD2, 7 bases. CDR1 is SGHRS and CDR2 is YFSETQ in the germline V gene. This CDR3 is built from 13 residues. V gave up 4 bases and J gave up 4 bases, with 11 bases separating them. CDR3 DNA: TGCGCCAGCAGCCTGGGGGGGCTAGAGACCCAGTACTTC. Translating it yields CASSLGGLETQYF. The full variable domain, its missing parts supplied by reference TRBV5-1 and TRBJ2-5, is KAGVTQTPRYLIKTRGQQVTLSCSPISGHRSVSWYQQTPGQGLQFLFEYFSETQRNKGNFPGRFSGRQFSNSRSEMNVSTLELGDSALYLCASSLGGLETQYFGPGTRLLVL.

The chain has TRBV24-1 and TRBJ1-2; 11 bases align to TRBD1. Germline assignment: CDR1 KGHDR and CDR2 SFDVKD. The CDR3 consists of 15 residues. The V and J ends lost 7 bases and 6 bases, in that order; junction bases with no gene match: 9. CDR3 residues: CATRGGQGAKNGYTF. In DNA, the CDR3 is TGTGCCACCAGGGGAGGACAGGGGGCGAAAAATGGCTACACCTTC.

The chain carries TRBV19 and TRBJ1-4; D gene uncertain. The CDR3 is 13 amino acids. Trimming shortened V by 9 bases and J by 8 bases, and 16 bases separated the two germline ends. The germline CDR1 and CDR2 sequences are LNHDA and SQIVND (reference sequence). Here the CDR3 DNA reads TGTGCCAGCCGGAGGGATGGAGGGGAAAAACTGTTTTTT. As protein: CASRRDGGEKLFF.

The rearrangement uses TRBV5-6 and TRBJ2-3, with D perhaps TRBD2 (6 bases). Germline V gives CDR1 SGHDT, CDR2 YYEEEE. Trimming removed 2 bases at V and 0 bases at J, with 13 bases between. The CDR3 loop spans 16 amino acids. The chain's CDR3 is CASSFGARDSTDTQYF. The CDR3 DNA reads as TGTGCCAGCAGCTTCGGAGCGCGGGACAGCACAGATACGCAGTATTTT.

The CDR3 DNA follows: TGTGCCAGCAGTCTCCCGGGGAGCAATCAGCCCCAGCATTTT. It yields the protein CASSLPGSNQPQHF. V and J are TRBV28 and TRBJ1-5; no clear D gene. Per germline, CDR1 MDHEN and CDR2 SYDVKM. Trimming left V 5 bases short and J 1 base short, with 9 bases between. This CDR3 is 14 amino acids long.

CDR3 loop: CASSTRFPRTNTGELFF. The CDR3 DNA is TGTGCCAGCAGCACACGATTCCCCCGAACGAACACCGGGGAGCTGTTTTTT. The chain carries TRBV7-8 and TRBJ2-2; D remains ambiguous. The CDR3 loop spans 17 amino acids. V was trimmed by 5 bases and J by 0 bases, leaving 16 bases between them. Germline V gives CDR1 SGHVS, CDR2 FQNEAQ.

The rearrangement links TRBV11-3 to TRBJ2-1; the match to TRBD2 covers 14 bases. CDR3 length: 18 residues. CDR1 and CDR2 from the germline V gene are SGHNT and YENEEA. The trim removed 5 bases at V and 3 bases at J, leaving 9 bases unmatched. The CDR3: CASSPGLAGGSFYNEQFF. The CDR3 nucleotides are TGTGCCAGCAGCCCCGGACTAGCGGGAGGAAGTTTCTACAATGAGCAGTTCTTC.

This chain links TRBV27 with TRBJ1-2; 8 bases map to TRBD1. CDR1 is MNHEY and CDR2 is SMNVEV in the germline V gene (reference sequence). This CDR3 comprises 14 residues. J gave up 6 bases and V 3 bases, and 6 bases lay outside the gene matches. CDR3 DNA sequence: TGTGCCAGCAGTTTCGCAGCAGGGGGCAATGGCTACACCTTC. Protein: CASSFAAGGNGYTF.

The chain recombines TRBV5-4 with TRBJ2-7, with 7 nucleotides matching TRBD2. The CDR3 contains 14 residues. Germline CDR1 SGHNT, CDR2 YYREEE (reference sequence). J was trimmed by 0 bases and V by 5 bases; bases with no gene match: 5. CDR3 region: CASSMGTTSYEQYF. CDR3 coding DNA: TGTGCCAGCAGTATGGGGACTACCTCCTACGAGCAGTACTTC.

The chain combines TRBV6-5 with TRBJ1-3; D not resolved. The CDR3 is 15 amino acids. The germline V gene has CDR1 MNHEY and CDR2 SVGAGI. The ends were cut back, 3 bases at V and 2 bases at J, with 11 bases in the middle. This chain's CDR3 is CASSYAGGPGNTIYF. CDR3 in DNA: TGTGCCAGCAGTTATGCGGGAGGGCCTGGAAACACCATATATTTT.

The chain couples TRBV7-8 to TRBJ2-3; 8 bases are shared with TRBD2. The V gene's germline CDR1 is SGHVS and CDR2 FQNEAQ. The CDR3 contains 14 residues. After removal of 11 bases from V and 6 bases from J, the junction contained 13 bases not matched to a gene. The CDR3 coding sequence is TGTGCCTCAGCGCCCAGCGGGAGAGGGGATACGCAGTATTTT. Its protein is CASAPSGRGDTQYF. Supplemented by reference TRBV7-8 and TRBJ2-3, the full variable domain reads GAGVSQSPRYKVAKRGQDVALRCDPISGHVSLFWYQQALGQGPEFLTYFQNEAQLDKSGLPSDRFFAERPEGSVSTLKIQRTQQEDSAVYLCASAPSGRGDTQYFGPGTRLTVL.